This T cell receptor beta chain was captured by sequencing in a study of breast tumors, draining lymph nodes, adjacent tissues. Notes on the study in general: Tumor T cell lymph node origin was a supported hypothesis, not proven. Tumor repertoires ranked between lymph nodes and nontumor tissue in diversity, with V and J gene preferences. Findings are consistent with lymph node origin and intratumoral expansion of most tumor T cells. Compared with basal-like, luminal-like tumors shared significantly more repertoire with nontumor tissue.

The lymph nodes were axillary draining lymph nodes from breast cancer patients. CDR3 length equals 14 residues. V lost 0 bases, J lost 4 bases, and 12 bases lay in between. Germline V gene data show CDR1 as GTSNPN and CDR2 as SVGIG (reference sequence). A single record per CDR3 protein comes from TCRdb applying MiXCR to the multiplex PCR reads. The sample has some 100,000 distinct CDR3 sequences; around 21% are singletons. This clonotype was seen repeatedly, ten times or more. What it recognizes is unknown. The genes are TRBV30 and TRBJ2-5; D is perhaps TRBD2 (5 bases). The origin of this receptor is a female donor with breast cancer. Some clones in this sample may be carry-over from other donors' samples. The sample consisted of axillary lymph node tissue. CDR3 sequence: CAWSVLSGRETQYF. CDR3 sequence (DNA): TGTGCCTGGAGTGTTTTATCGGGGAGAGAGACCCAGTACTTC.